This T cell receptor (beta chain) was obtained from a study of T-cell reconstitution after alpha-beta-depleted transplantation in children. Unique molecular identifiers were used in preparing the TCRbeta library. TCRdb independently ran MiXCR on the PCR reads; one entry per CDR3 protein. The data hold about 360,000 distinct CDR3 sequences, with 10% to 15% observed a single time. Trimming shortened V by 4 bases and J by 6 bases, and 13 bases separated the two germline ends. Germline values: CDR1 SGHVS, CDR2 FQNEAQ. This CDR3 is built from 13 residues. This TCR was recovered from a human donor who donated a stem cell graft to a child with Fanconi anemia. This rearrangement joins TRBV7-8 to TRBJ2-7; D might be TRBD1 or TRBD2, each matching 5 bases. The starting material was PBMCs, obtained from the stem cell graft. CDR3 coding DNA: TGTGCCAGCAGCTCCAAAAGAGGGACCGAGCAGTACGTC. Amino acids: CASSSKRGTEQYV.